This T cell receptor (beta chain) was sequenced in a study of CD8 T cells in ankylosing spondylitis. Study outcomes and limitations: The study looked at matched synovial fluid samples from ankylosing spondylitis patients. Disease-linked clones were reported to be significantly enriched there. Ankylosing spondylitis blood appeared to be characterized by a TCR beta motif of roughly eight highly homologous variants. There were earlier reports of some motif variants in reactive arthritis synovial fluid and blood.

On this clonotype: Its antigen is undetermined.

Quantitative molecular-barcoded 5'-RACE generated the TCR beta libraries. TCRdb redid the calling of the 5' RACE reads with MiXCR, one entry per CDR3 protein. The table includes 210,000 or so distinct CDR3 sequences, roughly 25% detected once. The sequence was obtained from a male donor with ankylosing spondylitis or in good health (not recorded which). The sequenced material came from blood, either unsorted or a sorted T cell fraction (not recorded which).

The chain's CDR3 is CASRRLAGGMINEQFF. The CDR3 bases are TGTGCCAGCAGAAGACTAGCGGGAGGGATGATTAATGAGCAGTTCTTC. The chain links TRBV2 to TRBJ2-1; 14 bases are shared with TRBD2. V dropped 6 bases and J dropped 7; count of bases not matched to a gene: 8. From germline, CDR1 is SNHLY and CDR2 FYNNEI. CDR3 length: 16 residues.